The 22 T cell receptor beta chains listed next were all sequenced from one sample in a study of T cells after posttransplantation cyclophosphamide. Clones were sequenced by immunoSEQ multiplex PCR, and TCRdb holds only the in-frame ones, with some missing. The record shows 7,000 to 8,500 clones for this sample, with no singletons present. Cyclophosphamide on days +3 and +4 followed busulfan-fludarabine conditioning and a marrow graft. The sample was PBMCs, taken after allogeneic stem cell transplant with posttransplant cyclophosphamide. The receptors here all came from a male patient in his forties or fifties who received an allogeneic stem cell transplant from an unrelated donor, was CMV-positive, and had acute GVHD only. The T cells may come from the graft donor.

In this sample, this clone turned up many times. The chain uses TRBV11-2 and TRBJ2-3; D is undetermined. This CDR3 contains 12 residues. Trimming removed 5 bases from V and 7 bases from J, with 10 bases in between. CDR1 SGHAT and CDR2 FQNNGV come from the germline V gene. As DNA, the CDR3 is TGTGCCAGCAGCCGCTGGCATCATACGCAGTATTTT. Translation gives CASSRWHHTQYF.

This clone was counted at least ten times. The chain joins TRBV10-3 to TRBJ1-4; TRBD1 matches 7 bases. This CDR3 contains 14 residues. Germline CDR1 and CDR2: ENHRY and SYGVKD. Trimming cost V 0 bases and J 8 bases; bases outside gene matches: 3. CDR3 sequence (DNA): TGTGCCATCAGTGAGTCACAGGGGTTCGAAAAACTGTTTTTT. It encodes CAISESQGFEKLFF.

This clone is medium-sized. V and J are TRBV2 and TRBJ2-1, with 11 bases matching TRBD2. The J segment lost 5 bases and the V segment lost 4 bases, leaving 13 bases of the junction unmatched. The germline gives CDR1 SNHLY, CDR2 FYNNEI. The CDR3 has 18 residues. The CDR3: CASSVPTSGMPQDNEQFF. The CDR3 DNA reads as TGTGCCAGCAGTGTCCCGACTAGCGGGATGCCCCAGGACAATGAGCAGTTCTTC.

This clone was observed at least ten times. The chain joins TRBV7-8 to TRBJ1-1, with D possibly matching TRBD1 (5 bases). The CDR3 sequence is 13 residues long. V was pared by 5 bases and J by 7 bases, with 14 bases between. Germline V gene data show CDR1 as SGHVS and CDR2 as FQNEAQ. The CDR3 DNA reads TGTGCCAGCAGCCAACAGGTCTTGGTTGAAGCTTTCTTT. Translated: CASSQQVLVEAFF.

This clone showed up many times. V gene TRBV4-1 combines with J gene TRBJ1-5, with D maybe TRBD1 (6 bases). V shed 1 base and J shed 2 bases, with 18 bases lying between them. The CDR3 runs 18 residues. From germline, CDR1 is MGHRA and CDR2 YSYEKL. The CDR3 loop reads CASSQVGGRGKGNQPQHF. The CDR3, as DNA: TGCGCCAGCAGCCAAGTTGGGGGGAGGGGGAAGGGCAATCAGCCCCAGCATTTT.

At least ten counts were recorded for this clone. The chain has TRBV29-1 and TRBJ1-4; D unresolved. Per the germline V gene, CDR1 is SQVTM and CDR2 is ANQGSEA. Trimming stripped 7 bases from V and 8 bases from J, with 11 bases between. This CDR3 is built from 11 residues. The CDR3 region has the DNA TGCAGCGGAGGAGACCGGGAAAAACTGTTTTTT. Amino acids: CSGGDREKLFF.

This clone was detected a few times. This sequence joins TRBV7-3 and TRBJ2-5; 8 bases are a match to TRBD2. This CDR3 contains 15 residues. Germline loops: CDR1 SGHTA, CDR2 FQGTGA. With V trimmed by 2 bases and J by 2 bases, 4 bases remained unmatched. CDR3 loop: CASSLGVAGQETQYF. In DNA, the CDR3 is TGTGCCAGCAGCTTAGGGGTAGCGGGGCAAGAGACCCAGTACTTC.

In its sample, this clone was seen many times. This CDR3 reads CASSIFYRGYGYTF. The CDR3, as DNA: TGTGCCAGTAGTATCTTCTACAGGGGCTATGGCTACACCTTC. V and J are TRBV19 and TRBJ1-2, with 7 bases fitting TRBD1. The CDR3 sequence is 14 residues long. From germline, CDR1 is LNHDA and CDR2 SQIVND (reference sequence). Trimming cost V 3 bases and J 4 bases; bases outside gene matches: 5.

This clone was recorded many times. CDR3 DNA sequence: TGTGCCAGCAGCTTAGACGGGACAGGCCATAACGAGCAGTACTTC. This gives the protein CASSLDGTGHNEQYF. This chain connects TRBV9 to TRBJ2-7; 8 bases are shared with TRBD1. V lost 4 bases, J lost 5 bases, and 11 bases stayed unmatched. CDR3 length: 15 residues. Per germline, CDR1 SGDLS and CDR2 YYNGEE.

This clone has at least ten counts. This chain joins TRBV9 and TRBJ2-1; D perhaps matches TRBD2 (5 bases). The CDR3 loop spans 15 amino acids. Germline V gene data show CDR1 as SGDLS and CDR2 as YYNGEE. The V end lost 1 base, the J end lost 2 bases, and 10 bases lay between the germline ends. CDR3 protein: CASSVLSGTYNEQFF. The CDR3 nucleotides are TGTGCCAGCAGCGTACTGAGCGGTACCTACAATGAGCAGTTCTTC.

The table lists this clone with many counts. The chain combines TRBV2 with TRBJ2-3, with D hard to call. Germline CDR1 SNHLY, CDR2 FYNNEI. Trimming pared 7 bases from V and 4 bases from J, leaving 3 bases between. The CDR3 has 10 residues. Here the CDR3 DNA reads TGTGCCAGCATCGCAGATACGCAGTATTTT. This encodes CASIADTQYF.

This clone came up many times. V is TRBV19 and J is TRBJ2-7, with no clear D. The CDR3 covers 13 residues. V shed 3 bases and J shed 2 bases, with 8 bases lying between them. Per the germline V gene, CDR1 is LNHDA and CDR2 is SQIVND (reference sequence). The CDR3 nucleotides read TGTGCCAGTAGTATGGAACAGCCCTACGAGCAGTACTTC. Protein product: CASSMEQPYEQYF.

This clone was detected many times. V gene TRBV9 combines with J gene TRBJ2-7, with a tentative D call TRBD2 (6 bases). Germline V lookup: CDR1 SGDLS, CDR2 YYNGEE. Trimming shortened V by 4 bases and J by 1 base, and 12 bases separated the two germline ends. The CDR3 covers 14 residues. The CDR3 loop is CASSPSGVSYEQYF. In nucleotides, the CDR3 is TGTGCCAGCAGCCCCTCGGGGGTTTCCTACGAGCAGTACTTC.

This clone was counted only a few times. At one end the junction does not follow the germline gene, possibly because of a read error. The CDR3 loop reads CTSTRTFYGYTF. In nucleotides, the CDR3 is TGTACCAGCACCAGGACTTTCTATGGCTACACCTTC. The chain joins TRBV2 to TRBJ1-2; no definite D call. The CDR3 has 12 amino acids. Per germline, CDR1 SNHLY and CDR2 FYNNEI.

This clone occurred many times. DNA for the CDR3: TGTGCCTGGCAACAGGGCGCTATGAATCAGCCCCAGCATTTT. It yields the protein CAWQQGAMNQPQHF. The chain uses TRBV30 and TRBJ1-5; D might be TRBD1 (6 bases). The CDR3 is made up of 14 amino acids. Looked up from germline, CDR1 is GTSNPN and CDR2 is SVGIG (reference sequence). V was clipped by 5 bases and J by 4 bases, with 15 bases between them.

The CDR3 DNA sequence: TGTGCCAGCAGCTTAGTTTTCGGGAGCCAAGAGACCCAGTACTTC. Translating it yields CASSLVFGSQETQYF. V usage is TRBV7-2 and J usage is TRBJ2-5; the D gene is possibly TRBD2 (6 bases). The CDR3 covers 15 residues. Germline V gene data show CDR1 as SGHTA and CDR2 as FQGNSA. The V end lost 1 base, the J end lost 1 base, and 10 bases lay between the germline ends. The complete variable domain, with remaining parts taken from reference TRBV7-2 and TRBJ2-5, reads GAGVSQSPSNKVTEKGKDVELRCDPISGHTALYWYRQSLGQGLEFLIYFQGNSAPDKSGLPSDRFSAERTGGSVSTLTIQRTQQEDSAVYLCASSLVFGSQETQYFGPGTRLLVL.

This clone showed up just a few times. The J gene is TRBJ1-5, the V gene TRBV28, with D possibly being TRBD1 (6 bases). The V gene's germline CDR1 is MDHEN and CDR2 SYDVKM. This CDR3 has 16 residues. V gave up 3 bases and J gave up 2 bases, with 14 bases separating them. The CDR3 sequence is CASSFPQGQGNQPQHF. The DNA for the CDR3 is TGTGCCAGCAGTTTCCCCCAGGGGCAAGGCAATCAGCCCCAGCATTTT.

This clone was recorded many times. The chain couples TRBV5-1 to TRBJ1-5; 7 positions agree with TRBD1. Germline lookup yields CDR1 SGHRS and CDR2 YFSETQ. J lost 1 base, V lost 4 bases, and 11 bases had no gene match. The CDR3 consists of 17 residues. CDR3 protein: CASSPGTVKTSNQPQHF. The CDR3 DNA reads TGCGCCAGCAGCCCCGGGACAGTTAAAACAAGCAATCAGCCCCAGCATTTT.

In its sample, this clone was seen many times. The genes are TRBV18 and TRBJ1-3, with 11 bases that match TRBD1. V lost 2 bases, J lost 0 bases, and 3 bases stayed unmatched. The germline gives CDR1 KGHSH, CDR2 LQKENI. This CDR3 is 17 amino acids long. Here the CDR3 reads CASSPGTGGLSGNTIYF. As DNA, the CDR3 is TGTGCCAGCTCACCAGGGACAGGGGGACTCTCTGGAAACACCATATATTTT. The complete variable domain, with remaining parts taken from reference TRBV18 and TRBJ1-3, reads NAGVMQNPRHLVRRRGQEARLRCSPMKGHSHVYWYRQLPEEGLKFMVYLQKENIIDESGMPKERFSAEFPKEGPSILRIQQVVRGDSAAYFCASSPGTGGLSGNTIYFGEGSWLTVV.

This clone showed up just a few times. The V gene is TRBV28, the J gene TRBJ2-5, with D possibly matching TRBD1 (6 bases). The ends were cut back, 6 bases at V and 5 bases at J, with 19 bases in the middle. Per the germline V gene, CDR1 is MDHEN and CDR2 is SYDVKM. This CDR3 spans 15 amino acids. CDR3 in amino acids: CASSTVSDSGETQYF. The CDR3 DNA is TGTGCCAGCAGCACAGTCTCGGACAGTGGGGAGACCCAGTACTTC.

A few counts support this clone. The chain links TRBV18 to TRBJ2-7; TRBD1 matches 9 bases. V was clipped by 4 bases and J by 1 base; unmatched bases: 2. The germline V gene has CDR1 KGHSH and CDR2 LQKENI. The CDR3 has 14 residues. The CDR3 DNA reads TGTGCCAGCTCACAGGACAGGGGATCCTACGAGCAGTACTTC. Translated: CASSQDRGSYEQYF.

This clone has more than one count but fewer than ten. The rearrangement links TRBV28 to TRBJ1-2; D is possibly TRBD1 (5 bases). The CDR3 has 16 residues. Germline-derived CDR1 and CDR2 are MDHEN and SYDVKM. Between the trimmed V and J ends, which lost 6 bases and 7 bases, there was a span of 24 bases. The CDR3 reads CASSRPGLGEMGGYTF. As DNA, the CDR3 is TGTGCCAGCAGCCGACCAGGGTTAGGGGAAATGGGTGGCTACACCTTC.